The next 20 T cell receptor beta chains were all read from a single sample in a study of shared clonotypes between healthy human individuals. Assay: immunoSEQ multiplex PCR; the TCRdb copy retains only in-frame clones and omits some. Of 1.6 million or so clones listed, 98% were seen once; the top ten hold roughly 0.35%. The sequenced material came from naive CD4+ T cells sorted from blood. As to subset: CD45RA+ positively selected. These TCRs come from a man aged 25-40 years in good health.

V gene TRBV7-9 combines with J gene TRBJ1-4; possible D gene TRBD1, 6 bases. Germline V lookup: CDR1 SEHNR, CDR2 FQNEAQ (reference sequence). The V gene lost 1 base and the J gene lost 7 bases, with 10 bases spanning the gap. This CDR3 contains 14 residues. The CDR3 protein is CASSLGGRSEKLFF. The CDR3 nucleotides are TGTGCCAGCAGCTTAGGGGGGCGTAGTGAAAAACTGTTTTTT. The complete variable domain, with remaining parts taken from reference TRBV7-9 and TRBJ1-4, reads DTGVSQNPRHKITKRGQNVTFRCDPISEHNRLYWYRQTLGQGPEFLTYFQNEAQLEKSRLLSDRFSAERPKGSFSTLEIQRTEQGDSAMYLCASSLGGRSEKLFFGSGTQLSVL.

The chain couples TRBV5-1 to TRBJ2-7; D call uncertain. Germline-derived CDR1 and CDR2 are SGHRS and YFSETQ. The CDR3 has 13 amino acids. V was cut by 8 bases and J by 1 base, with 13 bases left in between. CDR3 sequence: CASRIYSSYEQYF. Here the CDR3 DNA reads TGCGCCAGTAGGATCTACTCTTCCTACGAGCAGTACTTC. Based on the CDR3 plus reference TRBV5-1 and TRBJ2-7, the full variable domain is KAGVTQTPRYLIKTRGQQVTLSCSPISGHRSVSWYQQTPGQGLQFLFEYFSETQRNKGNFPGRFSGRQFSNSRSEMNVSTLELGDSALYLCASRIYSSYEQYFGPGTRLTVT.

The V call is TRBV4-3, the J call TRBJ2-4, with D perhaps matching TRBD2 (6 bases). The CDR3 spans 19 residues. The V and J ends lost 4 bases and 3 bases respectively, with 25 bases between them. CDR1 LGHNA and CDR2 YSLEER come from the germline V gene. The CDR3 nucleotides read TGCGCCAGCAGCCGCCTACGGGGGTTTGGGGGTTTAGACAAAAACATTCAGTACTTC. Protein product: CASSRLRGFGGLDKNIQYF.

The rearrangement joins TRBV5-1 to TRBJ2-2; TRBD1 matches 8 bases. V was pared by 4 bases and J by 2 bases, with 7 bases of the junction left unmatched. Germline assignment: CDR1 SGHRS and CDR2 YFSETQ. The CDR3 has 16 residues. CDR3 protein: CASSHLQGGNTGELFF. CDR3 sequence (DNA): TGCGCCAGCAGCCACCTACAGGGGGGAAACACCGGGGAGCTGTTTTTT.

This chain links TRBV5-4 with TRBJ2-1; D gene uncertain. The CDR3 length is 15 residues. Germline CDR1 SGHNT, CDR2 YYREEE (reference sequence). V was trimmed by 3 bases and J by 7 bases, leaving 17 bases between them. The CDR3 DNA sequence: TGTGCCAGCAGCTCTCTAAATTTACGTCTTAATGAGCAGTTCTTC. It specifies CASSSLNLRLNEQFF.

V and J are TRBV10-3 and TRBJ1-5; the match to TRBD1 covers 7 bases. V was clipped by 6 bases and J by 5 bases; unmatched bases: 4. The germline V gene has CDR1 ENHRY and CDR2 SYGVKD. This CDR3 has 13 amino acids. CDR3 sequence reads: CAISTGEDQPQHF. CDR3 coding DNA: TGTGCCATCAGCACAGGGGAGGATCAGCCCCAGCATTTT.

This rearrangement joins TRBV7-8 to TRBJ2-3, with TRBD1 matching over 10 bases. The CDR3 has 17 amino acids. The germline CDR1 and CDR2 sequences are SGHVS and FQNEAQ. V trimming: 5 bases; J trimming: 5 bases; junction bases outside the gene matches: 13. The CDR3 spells CASSKRTGGLLVDTQYF. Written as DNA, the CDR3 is TGTGCCAGCAGCAAAAGGACAGGGGGGCTTCTGGTAGATACGCAGTATTTT.

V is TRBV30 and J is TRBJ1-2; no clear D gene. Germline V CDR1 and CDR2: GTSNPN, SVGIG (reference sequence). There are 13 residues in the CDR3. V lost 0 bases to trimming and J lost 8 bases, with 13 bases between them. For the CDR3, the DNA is TGTGCCTGGAGTGTAGGGTTTACGGGGGGCTACACCTTC. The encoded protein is CAWSVGFTGGYTF.

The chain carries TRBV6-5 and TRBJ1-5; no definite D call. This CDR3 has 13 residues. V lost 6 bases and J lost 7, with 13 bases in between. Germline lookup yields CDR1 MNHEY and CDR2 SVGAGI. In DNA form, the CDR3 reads TGTGCCAGCAGCCAGGTAGTCGGGCAGCCCCAGCATTTT. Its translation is CASSQVVGQPQHF.

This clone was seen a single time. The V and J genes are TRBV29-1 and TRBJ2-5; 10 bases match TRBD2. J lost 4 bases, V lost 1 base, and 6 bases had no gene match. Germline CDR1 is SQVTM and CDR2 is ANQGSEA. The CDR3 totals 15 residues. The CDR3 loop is CSVEGASGSGETQYF. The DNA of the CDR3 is TGCAGCGTTGAAGGAGCTAGCGGGAGTGGAGAGACCCAGTACTTC.

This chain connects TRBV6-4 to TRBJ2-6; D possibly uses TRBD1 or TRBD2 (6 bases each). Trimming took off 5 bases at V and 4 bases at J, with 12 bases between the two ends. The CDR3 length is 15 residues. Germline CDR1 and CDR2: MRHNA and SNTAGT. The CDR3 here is CASSPGAGGANVLTF. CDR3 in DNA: TGTGCCAGCAGTCCGGGGGCGGGCGGGGCCAACGTCCTGACTTTC.

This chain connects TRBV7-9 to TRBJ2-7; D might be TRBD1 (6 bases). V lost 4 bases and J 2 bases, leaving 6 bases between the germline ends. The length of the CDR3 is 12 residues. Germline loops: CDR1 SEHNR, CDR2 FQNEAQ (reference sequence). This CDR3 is CASSWDTYEQYF. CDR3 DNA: TGTGCCAGCAGCTGGGACACCTACGAGCAGTACTTC.

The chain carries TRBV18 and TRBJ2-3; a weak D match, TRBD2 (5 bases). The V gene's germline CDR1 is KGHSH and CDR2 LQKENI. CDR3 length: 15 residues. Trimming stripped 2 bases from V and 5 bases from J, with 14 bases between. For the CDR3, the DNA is TGTGCCAGCTCACCAAGACTATCCCGCGAAGATACGCAGTATTTT. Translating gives CASSPRLSREDTQYF.

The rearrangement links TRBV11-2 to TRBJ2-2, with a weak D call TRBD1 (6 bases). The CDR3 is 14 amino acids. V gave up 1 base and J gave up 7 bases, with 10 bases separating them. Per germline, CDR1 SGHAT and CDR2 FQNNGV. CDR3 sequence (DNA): TGTGCCAGCAGCTTAGCAGGCAGGGGCGGGGAGCTGTTTTTT. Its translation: CASSLAGRGGELFF.

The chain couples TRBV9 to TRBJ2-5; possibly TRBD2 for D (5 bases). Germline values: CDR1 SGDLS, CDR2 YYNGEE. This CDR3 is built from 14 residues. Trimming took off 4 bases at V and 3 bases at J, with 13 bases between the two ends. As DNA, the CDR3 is TGTGCCAGCAGCACCCGGGGTACTGAAGAGACCCAGTACTTC. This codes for CASSTRGTEETQYF.

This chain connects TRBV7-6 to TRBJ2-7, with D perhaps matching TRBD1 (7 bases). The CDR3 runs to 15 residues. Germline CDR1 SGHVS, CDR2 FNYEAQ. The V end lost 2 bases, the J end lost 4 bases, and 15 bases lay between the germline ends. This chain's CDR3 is CASSLFPRDRYEQYF. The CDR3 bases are TGTGCCAGCAGCTTATTCCCGCGGGACAGATACGAGCAGTACTTC.

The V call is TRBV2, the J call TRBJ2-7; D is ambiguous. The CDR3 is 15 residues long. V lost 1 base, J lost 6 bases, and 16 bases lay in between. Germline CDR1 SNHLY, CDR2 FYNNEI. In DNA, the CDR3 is TGTGCCAGCAGTGAAGAGACCGCCTACGGTAGCGAGCAGTACTTC. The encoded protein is CASSEETAYGSEQYF.

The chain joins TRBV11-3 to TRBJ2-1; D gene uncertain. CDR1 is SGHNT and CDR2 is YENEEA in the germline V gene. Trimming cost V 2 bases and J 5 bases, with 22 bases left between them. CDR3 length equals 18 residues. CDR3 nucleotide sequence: TGTGCCAGCAGCTTAACGCTCGGTTTAACTGTACGAGACAATGAGCAGTTCTTC. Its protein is CASSLTLGLTVRDNEQFF.

CDR3 sequence (DNA): TGTGCTAGTGTAGGGGGAGCTGAAGCTTTCTTT. Translating gives CASVGGAEAFF. The chain recombines TRBV12-5 with TRBJ1-1; weak D call: TRBD1 (6 bases). Germline V CDR1 and CDR2: LGHNT, FRNRAP. The CDR3 contains 11 residues. Trimming took 7 bases from V and 6 from J, leaving 9 bases between them.

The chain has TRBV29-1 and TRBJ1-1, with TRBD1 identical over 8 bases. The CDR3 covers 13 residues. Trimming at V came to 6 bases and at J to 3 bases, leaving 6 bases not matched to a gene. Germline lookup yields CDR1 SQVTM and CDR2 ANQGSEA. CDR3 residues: CSVETGGDTEAFF. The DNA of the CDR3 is TGCAGCGTAGAAACAGGGGGGGACACTGAAGCTTTCTTT.